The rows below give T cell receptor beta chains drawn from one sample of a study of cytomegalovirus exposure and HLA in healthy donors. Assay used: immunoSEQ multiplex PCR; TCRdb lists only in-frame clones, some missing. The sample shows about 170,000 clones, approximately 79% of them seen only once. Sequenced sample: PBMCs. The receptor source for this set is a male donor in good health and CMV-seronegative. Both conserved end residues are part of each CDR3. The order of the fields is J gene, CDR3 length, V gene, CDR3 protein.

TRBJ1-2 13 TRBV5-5 CASKGGEAGYNTF
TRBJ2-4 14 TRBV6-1 CASSAGTSPGLRFF
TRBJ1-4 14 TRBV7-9 CASSPDRGGEKLFF
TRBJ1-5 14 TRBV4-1 CASRGTAGAGPQHF
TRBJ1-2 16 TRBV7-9 CASSLATGVTNYGYTF
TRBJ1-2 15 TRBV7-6 CASSLDPRGNYGYTF
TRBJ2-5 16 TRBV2 CASSAGTSGTQETQYF
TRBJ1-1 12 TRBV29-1 CSVGQGYTEAFF
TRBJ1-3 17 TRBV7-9 CASSPDRGLISGNTIYF
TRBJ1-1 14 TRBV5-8 CASSLGASNTEAFF
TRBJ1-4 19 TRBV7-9 CASSQRVGRGHEANEKLFF
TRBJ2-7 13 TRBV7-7 CVSSPDNGGEQYF
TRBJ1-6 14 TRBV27 CASSMTANNSPLHF
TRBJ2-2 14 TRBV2 CARTGTENTGELFF
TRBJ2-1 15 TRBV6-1 CASKLGQGAAYEQFF
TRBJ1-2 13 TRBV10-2 CASRTGQSYGYTF
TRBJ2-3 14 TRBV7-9 CASTKLAGRDTQYF
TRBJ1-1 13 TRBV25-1 CASSETGGTEAFF
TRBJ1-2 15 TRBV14 CASSPRGGSTYGYTF
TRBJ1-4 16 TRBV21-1 CASSPKVDRELEKLFF
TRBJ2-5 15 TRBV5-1 CASSFSGGYQETQYF
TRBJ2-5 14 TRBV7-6 CASSLAGLGGTQYF
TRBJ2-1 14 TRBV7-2 CASSLGPSVNEQFF
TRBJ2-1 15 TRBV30 CAWSVLGQRYNEQFF
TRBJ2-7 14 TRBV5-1 CASSPPGQIYEQYF
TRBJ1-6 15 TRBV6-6 CASSPGQGGNSPLHF
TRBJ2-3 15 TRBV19 CASSIGGQSTDTQYF
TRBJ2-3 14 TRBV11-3 CASSLGQGTDTQYF
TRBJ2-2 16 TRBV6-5 CASSYGRATNTGELFF
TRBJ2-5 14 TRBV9 CASSVVSGEETQYF
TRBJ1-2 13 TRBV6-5 CASSFGTGYGYTF
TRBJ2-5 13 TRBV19 CASSHPERETQYF
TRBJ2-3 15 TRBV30 CAWSGGPLATDTQYF
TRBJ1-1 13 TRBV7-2 CASSLAWNTEAFF
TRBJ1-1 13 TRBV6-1 CASSRGAAAEAFF
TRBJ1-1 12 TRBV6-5 CASIGDRDEAFF
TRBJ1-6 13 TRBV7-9 CASSSIGGVPLHF
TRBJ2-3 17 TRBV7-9 CSSSKSGTATSTDTQYF
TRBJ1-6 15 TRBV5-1 CASSGGQSYNSPLHF
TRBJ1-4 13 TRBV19 CASSGDRDEKLFF
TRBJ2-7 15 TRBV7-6 CASSSGTGRRDEQYF